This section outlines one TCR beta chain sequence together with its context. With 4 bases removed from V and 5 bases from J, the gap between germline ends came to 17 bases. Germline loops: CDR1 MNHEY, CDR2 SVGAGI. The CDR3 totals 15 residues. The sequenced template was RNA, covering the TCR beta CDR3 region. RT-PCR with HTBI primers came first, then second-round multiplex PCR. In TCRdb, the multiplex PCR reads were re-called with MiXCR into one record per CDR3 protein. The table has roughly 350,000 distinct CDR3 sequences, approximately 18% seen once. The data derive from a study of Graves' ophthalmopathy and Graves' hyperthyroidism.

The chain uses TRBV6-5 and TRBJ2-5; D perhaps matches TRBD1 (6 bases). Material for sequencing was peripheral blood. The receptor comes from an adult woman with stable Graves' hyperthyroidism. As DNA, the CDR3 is TGTGCCAGCAGTTCTCATTGGGGGCAGGGGGAGACCCAGTACTTC. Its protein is CASSSHWGQGETQYF.